This T cell receptor beta chain is drawn from a study of blood T cell repertoires in COVID-19. Study overall: Material from acute and convalescent COVID-19 was sourced from the United States, Italy and Spain. From T cells, B-cell-depleted T cells, or PBMCs came the material, which was cDNA or gDNA.

The CDR3 is 16 residues long. The germline V gene encodes CDR1 SGHRS and CDR2 YFSETQ. The V gene end was trimmed by 0 bases and the J gene end by 9 bases; junction bases not matched to a gene: 10. This clone was found once. Original processing methods: Estimated nucleated cell counts came from reference gene primer amplification. The table came from immunoSEQ multiplex PCR; TCRdb's copy has only in-frame clones and leaves some out. The D gene and trimming were derived from the DNA, and the V and J assignments and clone size from that table. The sample consists of under 350,000 clones, approximately 85% of them appearing once.

Sequencing was done on a sample of peripheral blood. The sequence was collected from a human donor in a cohort sampled during active COVID-19. The genes are TRBV5-1 and TRBJ2-1, with TRBD2 identical over 9 bases. CDR3 region: CASSLGGGALIGEQFF. The CDR3, as DNA: TGCGCCAGCAGCTTGGGCGGGGGGGCCTTAATTGGTGAGCAGTTCTTC.